This T cell receptor (beta chain) was sequenced for a study of Ad26.COV2.S vaccination and SARS-CoV-2 variants. Study overall: The donor belonged to the COV1001 Ad26.COV2.S trial arm. Each vaccinee took Ad26.COV2.S intramuscularly, once or twice 56 days apart.

Libraries were prepared by immunoSEQ multiplex PCR; TCRdb keeps only in-frame clonotypes and omits some of them. The sample comprises 350,000 to 450,000 clones, 89% of which are singletons, and around 1.9% rests with the top ten. The treatment here: around 19 received Ad26.COV2.S at low or high dose, single or two shots; roughly 5 received placebo; per-sample allocation not given. Repertoires come from day 63 after the first vaccine or placebo injection. Boston provided a donor who was an adult aged 18-55 years. An Ad26 vector expressing Wuhan-strain SARS-CoV-2 spike constituted the vaccine. This CDR3 region has 16 residues. CDR1 and CDR2 (germline): MDHEN, SYDVKM. Trimming pared 8 bases from V and 4 bases from J, leaving 20 bases between.

The starting material was peripheral blood, obtained in a trial of Ad26.COV2.S vaccine versus placebo. V usage is TRBV28 and J usage is TRBJ2-2, with D possibly TRBD2 on 5 matching bases. The origin of this receptor is a person between 18 and 65 years old who received the Ad26.COV2.S COVID-19 vaccine or a placebo. CDR3 coding DNA: TGTGCCAGCGGCACTAGGCGGCCCGCCCCCACCGGGGAGCTGTTTTTT. Residues: CASGTRRPAPTGELFF.